A single sample gave rise to the 2 T cell receptor beta chains below, sequenced in a study of cytomegalovirus exposure and HLA in healthy donors. Amplification used 60 Vbeta primers and 13 Jbeta primers. The method was immunoSEQ multiplex PCR; TCRdb's version includes in-frame clones alone and lacks a portion of them. The sample consists of approximately 150,000 clones, 73% of them appearing once. The specimen was PBMCs. The receptors originated from a young woman in good health and CMV-seronegative.

The chain couples TRBV6-6 to TRBJ2-1; TRBD1 is a possible D gene (7 bases). V lost 11 bases and J lost 3, with 11 bases in between. The CDR3 length is 12 residues. Germline V gives CDR1 MNHNY, CDR2 SVGAGI (reference sequence). The CDR3: CAGGTDYNEQFF. CDR3 bases: TGTGCCGGCGGGACAGACTACAATGAGCAGTTCTTC.

The rearrangement uses TRBV5-1 and TRBJ2-1; D possibly corresponds to TRBD1 (5 bases). There are 12 residues in the CDR3. Germline V gene lookup returns CDR1 SGHRS and CDR2 YFSETQ. Trimming removed 0 bases at V and 9 bases at J, with 7 bases between. The CDR3 nucleotides read TGCGCCAGCAGCTTGGGGGGCGGTGAGCAGTTCTTC. Translating it yields CASSLGGGEQFF.